These 5 T cell receptor beta chains share one sample of origin, sequenced in a study of naive and memory T cell subsets. Two oligonucleotides, mixed equimolar, formed the beta constant-region primer covering TRBC1 and TRBC2. Ligated cDNA was amplified by four rounds of PCR with nested alpha and beta constant-region primers and SP2. TCRdb analysed the UMI-ligation and nested PCR reads with MiXCR anew, one entry per CDR3 protein. In the table there are under 3,500 distinct CDR3 sequences, around 4.9% of which are singletons. Source material: CD4+ TEMRA cells from blood. The subset was: effector memory re-expressing CD45RA, CD45RA+ CD27-. These receptors were collected from a human donor in good health.

In its sample, this clonotype ranks as medium-sized. V gene TRBV4-2 combines with J gene TRBJ2-2; a weak D match, TRBD2 (6 bases). This CDR3 region has 15 residues. Germline V CDR1 and CDR2: LGHNA, YNFKEQ. Deletions cut 4 bases from V and 3 bases from J, with 12 bases between. As DNA, the CDR3 is TGTGCCAGCAGCCTTCGGGGGACGGACACCGGGGAGCTGTTTTTT. It translates to CASSLRGTDTGELFF.

This clonotype qualifies as large (0.1 to 1%). The chain combines TRBV28 with TRBJ1-5; tentative D call: TRBD1 (6 bases). V was pared by 7 bases and J by 7 bases, with 14 bases between. The CDR3 covers 13 residues. Per the germline V gene, CDR1 is MDHEN and CDR2 is SYDVKM. The CDR3 here is CASTWRGGQPQHF. The CDR3 DNA follows: TGTGCCAGCACCTGGAGAGGGGGACAGCCCCAGCATTTT.

The chain couples TRBV28 to TRBJ2-6; D unresolved. The CDR3 length is 13 residues. Germline V lookup: CDR1 MDHEN, CDR2 SYDVKM. Trimming pared 7 bases from V and 4 bases from J, leaving 8 bases between. The CDR3 sequence: CASKGPGANVLTF. For the CDR3, the DNA is TGTGCCAGCAAGGGCCCCGGGGCCAACGTCCTGACTTTC.

This clonotype was picked up many times. This rearrangement joins TRBV12-3 or TRBV12-4 to TRBJ2-7; 7 nucleotides line up with TRBD1. The CDR3 length is 15 residues. V shed 5 bases, J shed 4 bases, and the junction held 11 bases outside the gene matches. CDR3 nucleotides: TGTGCCAGCAGTCCGGACAGGAACCCAAAGTACGAGCAGTACTTC. Translation: CASSPDRNPKYEQYF.

There are many counts of this clonotype. The CDR3 coding sequence is TGCAGCGCGAGACAGGGTCTTAGCTATGGCTACACCTTC. This gives the protein CSARQGLSYGYTF. This chain uses TRBV29-1 with TRBJ1-2, with 7 bases fitting TRBD1. The germline gives CDR1 SQVTM, CDR2 ANQGSEA. Trimming took 7 bases from V and 4 from J; bases not matched to a gene: 9. This CDR3 has 13 amino acids.